This entry features one T cell receptor beta chain sequence. As yet, its antigen is unknown. 13 Jbeta primers and 60 Vbeta primers were used for the PCR. In the original workflow: About 11 million of the roughly 80 million unique TCR beta chains counted in a later analysis were shared. Assay: immunoSEQ multiplex PCR; the TCRdb copy retains only in-frame clones and omits some. That table supplies the V and J calls and clone size; D and trimming were determined from the DNA. This table has some 98,000 clones, around a tenth appearing once. The donors comprised healthy bone marrow donors. This specimen comes from a study of cytomegalovirus exposure and HLA in healthy donors. Study outcomes and limitations: It has been reported that TCR beta sequences accurately predicted the HLA-A and HLA-B alleles of most subjects.

The CDR3 contains 15 residues. Trimming cost V 5 bases and J 3 bases, with 17 bases left between them. Germline CDR1 is SGHVS and CDR2 is FNYEAQ. The sequencing input was PBMCs. The chain recombines TRBV7-6 with TRBJ2-7; a weak D match, TRBD1 (7 bases). This TCR came from a man aged 50-59 years in good health and CMV-seropositive. The CDR3 DNA is TGTGCCAGCAGCGCGGGGACAGCCCTTGTCTACGAGCAGTACTTC. Encoded protein: CASSAGTALVYEQYF.